The subject of this entry is one T cell receptor (beta chain). These data belong to a study of blood T cell repertoires in COVID-19. Study-level information: T cells, B-cell-depleted T cells, or PBMCs supplied cDNA or gDNA.

This CDR3 region has 16 residues. V was shortened by 7 bases and J by 4 bases, with 22 bases between the two germline ends. CDR1 and CDR2 from the germline V gene are SGHVS and FQNEAQ. Using immunoSEQ multiplex PCR, the repertoire was profiled, and TCRdb retains in-frame clones only, with some absent. This table has 150,000 to 250,000 clones, roughly 87% appearing once. Participants were placed into cohorts based on the clinical history they reported. Either two negative PCRs, clearance, or symptom resolution qualified Cohort 3 donors as recovered. Sequencing was carried out using PBMCs or T cells enriched from blood (not recorded which). The clonotype originates from a woman under 40 who had recovered from COVID-19. The chain combines TRBV7-8 with TRBJ1-2; TRBD1 is a possible D gene (5 bases). The CDR3 DNA reads as TGTGCCAGCAATTCGGTTGGGCAGGGAAGGTCCTATGGCTACACCTTC. As protein: CASNSVGQGRSYGYTF.